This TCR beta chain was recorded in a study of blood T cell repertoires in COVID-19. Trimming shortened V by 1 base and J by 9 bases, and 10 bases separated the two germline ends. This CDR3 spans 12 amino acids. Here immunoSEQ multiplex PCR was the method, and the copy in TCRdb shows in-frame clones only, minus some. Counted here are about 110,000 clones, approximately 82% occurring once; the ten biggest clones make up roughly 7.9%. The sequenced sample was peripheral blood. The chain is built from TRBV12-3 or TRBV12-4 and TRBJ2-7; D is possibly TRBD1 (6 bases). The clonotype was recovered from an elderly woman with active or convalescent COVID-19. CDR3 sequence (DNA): TGTGCCAGCAGTTTAGGGGACATAAGGCAGTACTTC. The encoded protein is CASSLGDIRQYF.